Listed here are 21 T cell receptor beta chains from one sample, sequenced in a study of OX40 agonist ivuxolimab in advanced cancers. Produced via immunoSEQ multiplex PCR; TCRdb's table is partial and in-frame only. The sample lists 100,000 to 110,000 clones, approximately 89% occurring once. Sequenced here: CD4+ or CD8+ T cells sorted from blood, sampled in a trial of the OX40 agonist ivuxolimab. The receptors originated from an adult with an advanced solid tumor such as melanoma, head and neck, liver or kidney cancer.

This clone showed up just once. The rearrangement uses TRBV6-6 and TRBJ1-4; D is unresolved. Germline CDR1 reads MNHNY; CDR2 reads SVGAGI (reference sequence). The CDR3 spans 12 residues. Trimming removed 10 bases from V and 3 bases from J, with 9 bases in between. The CDR3 coding sequence is TGTGCCACCAAAGGACCTAATGAAAAACTGTTTTTT. Translation: CATKGPNEKLFF.

The rearrangement joins TRBV7-6 to TRBJ1-3; possible D gene TRBD1, 5 bases. Germline V CDR1 and CDR2: SGHVS, FNYEAQ. The V end lost 6 bases, the J end lost 0 bases, and 15 bases lay between the germline ends. The CDR3 runs to 16 residues. The CDR3, as DNA: TGTGCCAGCAGTCGCGACAGTCTAAGCTCTGGAAACACCATATATTTT. This codes for CASSRDSLSSGNTIYF. Filled out from reference TRBV7-6 and TRBJ1-3, the complete variable domain reads GAGVSQSPRYKVTKRGQDVALRCDPISGHVSLYWYRQALGQGPEFLTYFNYEAQQDKSGLPNDRFSAERPEGSISTLTIQRTEQRDSAMYRCASSRDSLSSGNTIYFGEGSWLTVV.

CDR3 residues: CASSLDPGGGIYNEQFF. In DNA, the CDR3 is TGTGCCAGCAGCTTAGATCCCGGGGGGGGTATTTACAATGAGCAGTTCTTC. The chain is built from TRBV11-2 and TRBJ2-1; 8 bases fit TRBD2. CDR3 size: 17 residues. Trimming cost V 0 bases and J 4 bases; bases outside gene matches: 8. The germline V gene encodes CDR1 SGHAT and CDR2 FQNNGV.

The V gene is TRBV6-1, the J gene TRBJ2-2; 10 bases align to TRBD1. V dropped 5 bases and J dropped 6; count of bases not matched to a gene: 6. This CDR3 contains 15 residues. The germline V gene encodes CDR1 MNHNS and CDR2 SASEGT. The CDR3 bases are TGTGCCAGCAGTCCGAGACAGGGGGCGCCCGGGGAGCTGTTTTTT. The encoded protein is CASSPRQGAPGELFF.

The chain carries TRBV7-9 and TRBJ2-2; no clear D. The CDR3 contains 14 residues. Deletions cut 1 base from V and 5 bases from J, with 8 bases between. Germline lookup yields CDR1 SEHNR and CDR2 FQNEAQ (reference sequence). The DNA for the CDR3 is TGTGCCAGCAGCTTAGTTCTTTATACCGGGGAGCTGTTTTTT. Translating it yields CASSLVLYTGELFF.

The CDR3 DNA reads TGTGCCAGTAGTCCCTCTCCCACAGGGGGCATCGGCTACACCTTC. As protein: CASSPSPTGGIGYTF. This chain connects TRBV19 to TRBJ1-2; TRBD1 aligns across 9 bases. Unmatched junction bases numbered 12, after V lost 5 bases and J lost 8 bases. The germline V gene has CDR1 LNHDA and CDR2 SQIVND (reference sequence). CDR3 length: 15 residues. Complete variable domain (other parts from reference TRBV19 and TRBJ1-2): DGGITQSPKYLFRKEGQNVTLSCEQNLNHDAMYWYRQDPGQGLRLIYYSQIVNDFQKGDIAEGYSVSREKKESFPLTVTSAQKNPTAFYLCASSPSPTGGIGYTFGSGTRLTVV.

The chain joins TRBV27 to TRBJ1-2, with D perhaps matching TRBD1 (5 bases). The CDR3 is made up of 13 amino acids. Deletions cut 4 bases from V and 2 bases from J, with 8 bases between. Germline V gene lookup returns CDR1 MNHEY and CDR2 SMNVEV (reference sequence). The CDR3 here is CASSWGSNYGYTF. The CDR3, as DNA: TGTGCCAGCAGTTGGGGGTCCAACTATGGCTACACCTTC.

The chain uses TRBV9 and TRBJ2-1; D is ambiguous. Germline V CDR1 and CDR2: SGDLS, YYNGEE. The CDR3 loop spans 12 amino acids. Trimming stripped 4 bases from V and 9 bases from J, with 11 bases between. The CDR3 DNA sequence: TGTGCCAGCAGCCCCTATGCCGGTGAGCAGTTCTTC. The encoded protein is CASSPYAGEQFF.

The chain has TRBV5-4 and TRBJ2-7; 12 bases match TRBD2. CDR1 is SGHNT, CDR2 YYREEE, per germline (reference sequence). J gave up 6 bases and V 3 bases, and 7 bases lay outside the gene matches. This CDR3 comprises 15 residues. The CDR3 coding sequence is TGTGCCAGCAGCTCAGGGGGACTAGCGGGCCCCGAGCAGTACTTC. Amino acid sequence: CASSSGGLAGPEQYF.

The table lists this clone with a count of one. The CDR3 reads CAWSPSGTSEQYF. CDR3 DNA sequence: TGTGCCTGGAGTCCTAGCGGGACGTCCGAGCAGTACTTC. This chain uses TRBV30 with TRBJ2-7; 9 nucleotides line up with TRBD2. V trimming: 2 bases; J trimming: 6 bases; junction bases outside the gene matches: 5. Germline V gene data show CDR1 as GTSNPN and CDR2 as SVGIG (reference sequence). There are 13 residues in the CDR3.

The genes are TRBV7-2 and TRBJ1-3; D remains unclear. Germline CDR1 and CDR2: SGHTA and FQGNSA. This CDR3 spans 14 amino acids. Trimming removed 1 base at V and 0 bases at J, with 4 bases between. CDR3 sequence: CASSLDRSGNTIYF. The CDR3, as DNA: TGTGCCAGCAGCTTAGACCGCTCTGGAAACACCATATATTTT. Supplemented by reference TRBV7-2 and TRBJ1-3, the full variable domain reads GAGVSQSPSNKVTEKGKDVELRCDPISGHTALYWYRQSLGQGLEFLIYFQGNSAPDKSGLPSDRFSAERTGGSVSTLTIQRTQQEDSAVYLCASSLDRSGNTIYFGEGSWLTVV.

V usage is TRBV27 and J usage is TRBJ2-1; TRBD2 aligns across 14 bases. The germline CDR1 and CDR2 sequences are MNHEY and SMNVEV (reference sequence). The CDR3 covers 16 residues. V trimming: 3 bases; J trimming: 7 bases; junction bases outside the gene matches: 5. CDR3 protein: CASSLSGTSGRNEQFF. In nucleotides, the CDR3 is TGTGCCAGCAGTTTGTCCGGGACTAGCGGGAGAAATGAGCAGTTCTTC.

Only one count was recorded for this clone. This rearrangement joins TRBV11-3 to TRBJ2-7; tentatively, D is TRBD1 (5 bases). Germline assignment: CDR1 SGHNT and CDR2 YENEEA. The CDR3 consists of 15 residues. The V gene lost 5 bases and the J gene lost 0 bases, with 14 bases spanning the gap. CDR3 DNA: TGTGCCAGCAGCCCGGGCAGGGCACGCTCCTACGAGCAGTACTTC. This gives the protein CASSPGRARSYEQYF.

The J gene is TRBJ2-2, the V gene TRBV9, with D unclear. The V gene lost 0 bases and the J gene lost 0 bases, with 6 bases spanning the gap. The CDR3 contains 15 residues. The germline CDR1 and CDR2 sequences are SGDLS and YYNGEE. The CDR3 sequence is CASSVVGSNTGELFF. In DNA form, the CDR3 reads TGTGCCAGCAGCGTAGTAGGATCGAACACCGGGGAGCTGTTTTTT.

To note about this clone: At the DNA level, this CDR3 is encoded by other sequences in the same sample as well. The chain links TRBV5-1 to TRBJ2-1; no firm D call. V was cut by 0 bases and J by 0 bases, with 4 bases left in between. Germline lookup yields CDR1 SGHRS and CDR2 YFSETQ. The CDR3 loop spans 14 amino acids. CDR3 coding DNA: TGCGCCAGCAGCTTGGGCAGCTCCTACAATGAGCAGTTCTTC. This gives the protein CASSLGSSYNEQFF.

This chain joins TRBV6-1 and TRBJ2-7; possible D gene TRBD1, 6 bases. The ends were cut back, 4 bases at V and 0 bases at J, with 10 bases in the middle. The germline V gene has CDR1 MNHNS and CDR2 SASEGT. The CDR3 totals 14 residues. This CDR3 reads CASSGWDTSYEQYF. In DNA, the CDR3 is TGTGCCAGCAGTGGTTGGGACACCTCCTACGAGCAGTACTTC.

The V and J genes are TRBV5-1 and TRBJ1-1; D is unclear. Germline values: CDR1 SGHRS, CDR2 YFSETQ. Trimming removed 0 bases at V and 1 base at J, with 4 bases between. There are 13 residues in the CDR3. For the CDR3, the DNA is TGCGCCAGCAGCTTGGTTCGGAACACTGAAGCTTTCTTT. Its protein product is CASSLVRNTEAFF.

The CDR3 bases are TGTGCCACCAGCAGAGTCCGCTTGAACACTGAAGCTTTCTTT. Amino acid sequence: CATSRVRLNTEAFF. This sequence joins TRBV15 and TRBJ1-1; D not certain. This CDR3 is built from 14 residues. Trimming cost V 1 base and J 0 bases, with 6 bases left between them. CDR1 LNHNV and CDR2 YYDKDF come from the germline V gene (reference sequence).

To note about this clone: This specimen includes other DNA sequences encoding the same CDR3. The chain recombines TRBV11-3 with TRBJ1-1; D is unclear. Germline V gene lookup returns CDR1 SGHNT and CDR2 YENEEA. The CDR3 has 13 amino acids. V lost 3 bases and J lost 1, with 6 bases in between. This CDR3 is CASSLGGNTEAFF. For the CDR3, the DNA is TGTGCCAGCAGCTTGGGCGGGAACACTGAAGCTTTCTTT.

The rearrangement uses TRBV15 and TRBJ2-7; 9 bases match TRBD2. Germline assignment: CDR1 LNHNV and CDR2 YYDKDF (reference sequence). The CDR3 extends over 15 amino acids. The V and J ends lost 1 base and 3 bases, in that order; junction bases with no gene match: 4. The CDR3 is CATSRGAGGVYEQYF. In nucleotides, the CDR3 is TGTGCCACCAGCAGAGGCGCGGGAGGGGTCTACGAGCAGTACTTC.

The V call is TRBV5-1, the J call TRBJ2-3, with D unresolved. Germline CDR1 is SGHRS and CDR2 is YFSETQ. V was pared by 0 bases and J by 2 bases, with 7 bases between. The CDR3 runs to 14 residues. The CDR3 spells CASSLGHDTDTQYF. The CDR3 DNA is TGCGCCAGCAGCTTGGGCCACGACACAGATACGCAGTATTTT. Full variable domain (remainder filled in from reference TRBV5-1 and TRBJ2-3): KAGVTQTPRYLIKTRGQQVTLSCSPISGHRSVSWYQQTPGQGLQFLFEYFSETQRNKGNFPGRFSGRQFSNSRSEMNVSTLELGDSALYLCASSLGHDTDTQYFGPGTRLTVL.